These T cell receptor beta chains were read from a single sample in a study of cytomegalovirus exposure and HLA in healthy donors. This table comes from immunoSEQ multiplex PCR, and its TCRdb copy is limited to in-frame clones, with some not included. The table shows around 150,000 clones, with around 80% occurring only once. Sequencing used PBMCs. These receptors were collected from a man aged 35-49 years in good health and CMV-seronegative. CDR3s leave out the opening cysteine and the closing phenylalanine or tryptophan.

>TRBV11-2|13|TRBJ2-2
ASSTPRGNAGELF
>TRBV6-6|13|TRBJ2-7
ASSFVQGDRYEQY
>TRBV7-9|12|TRBJ1-3
SSSLGLAGNTIY
>TRBV28|12|TRBJ1-1
ASSFIGGPARAF
>TRBV19|14|TRBJ2-2
ASSIRGELRTGELF
>TRBV6-5|11|TRBJ1-2
ASSAGANYGYT
>TRBV28|13|TRBJ1-3
ASSYVAGSGNTIY
>TRBV2|13|TRBJ2-5
ASNRLAGDQETQY
>TRBV6-6|11|TRBJ2-7
ASSRSARYEQY
>TRBV13|16|TRBJ2-6
ASSLGTSGNSGANVLT
>TRBV18|12|TRBJ2-7
ASSPGQGAYEQY
>TRBV18|12|TRBJ2-7
ASSPRGGKDEQY
>TRBV5-1|12|TRBJ2-7
ASSPRLRTYEQY
>TRBV15|14|TRBJ1-5
ATSRDRRHSNQPQH
>TRBV30|11|TRBJ2-5
AWSASGQETQY
>TRBV6-1|10|TRBJ2-7
ASSESGGRPY
>TRBV7-9|15|TRBJ2-7
ASSHPFGEPSSYEQY
>TRBV19|12|TRBJ2-3
ASSMTRIPDTQY
>TRBV28|16|TRBJ2-4
ASSPRASGRVAKNIQY
>TRBV5-1|12|TRBJ2-4
ASSFRELEDSQY
>TRBV30|10|TRBJ2-1
AWNPGGNEQF
>TRBV5-1|13|TRBJ2-3
ASSVRDSRTDTQY
>TRBV15|13|TRBJ2-1
ATSKAGGGNNEQF
>TRBV15|13|TRBJ2-7
ATSRGRQGSYEQY
>TRBV28|13|TRBJ2-5
ASSLPSSGLETQY
>TRBV5-4|12|TRBJ2-3
ASQRGRASDTQY
>TRBV4-1|13|TRBJ2-2
ASSQTGGGAGELF
>TRBV18|16|TRBJ2-1
ASSPDRGAGGRYNEQF
>TRBV27|13|TRBJ2-3
ASRQQGRNTDTQY
>TRBV6-4|13|TRBJ2-7
ANPGGLAGTSEQY
>TRBV19|13|TRBJ2-2
ASSWDYPGSGELF
>TRBV11-1|15|TRBJ2-5
ASSLTPSGRASETQY
>TRBV5-5|14|TRBJ2-1
ASSLTRLAGAYEQF
>TRBV29-1|12|TRBJ2-3
SVRLAVDTDTQY
>TRBV25-1|15|TRBJ2-1
ASSPHPGTGGYNEQF
>TRBV13|13|-
ASSSGGGRAYEQY
>TRBV29-1|10|TRBJ1-1
SVDGVNTEAF
>TRBV5-4|11|TRBJ1-2
ASSLDRLYGYT
>TRBV15|13|TRBJ2-7
ATSRDRGEGNEQY
>TRBV28|13|TRBJ2-4
ASTGGGWGKNIQY
>TRBV7-9|13|TRBJ2-7
SSSSPQGSSYEQY
>TRBV7-9|13|TRBJ1-1
ASSLGQPKNTEAF
>TRBV20-1|9|TRBJ2-3
SARLAGTQY
>TRBV6-4|7|TRBJ2-7
ASTYEQY
>TRBV18|17|TRBJ1-5
ASSAGLGQGAFSNQPQH
>TRBV30|19|TRBJ2-7
AWSSPGLKLLDGYRSYEQY
>TRBV13|13|TRBJ2-7
ASSFGDRGSYEQY
>TRBV28|13|TRBJ2-7
ASSLEGGRAYEQY